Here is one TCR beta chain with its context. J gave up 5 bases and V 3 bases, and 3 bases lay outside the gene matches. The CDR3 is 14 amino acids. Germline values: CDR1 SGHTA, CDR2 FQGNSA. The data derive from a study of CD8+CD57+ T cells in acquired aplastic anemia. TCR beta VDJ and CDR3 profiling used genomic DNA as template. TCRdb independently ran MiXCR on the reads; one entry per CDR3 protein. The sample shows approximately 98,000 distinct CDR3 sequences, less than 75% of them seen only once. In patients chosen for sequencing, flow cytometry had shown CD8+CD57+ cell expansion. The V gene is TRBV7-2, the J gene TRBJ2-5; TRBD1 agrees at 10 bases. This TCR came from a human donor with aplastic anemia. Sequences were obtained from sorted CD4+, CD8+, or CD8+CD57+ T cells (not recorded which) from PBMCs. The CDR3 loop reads CASSLDRGAETQYF. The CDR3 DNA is TGTGCCAGCAGCTTGGACAGGGGGGCGGAGACCCAGTACTTC. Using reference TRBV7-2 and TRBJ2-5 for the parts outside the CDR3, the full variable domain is GAGVSQSPSNKVTEKGKDVELRCDPISGHTALYWYRQSLGQGLEFLIYFQGNSAPDKSGLPSDRFSAERTGGSVSTLTIQRTQQEDSAVYLCASSLDRGAETQYFGPGTRLLVL.